This T cell receptor (beta chain) comes out of a study of OX40 agonist ivuxolimab in advanced cancers. Study overall: Ivuxolimab, an agonist antibody against OX40 (CD134), was given to patients. Patients were about 83% male with ages about 23 to 90, mean roughly 64.

Remarks on this clone: Its antigen is currently unknown.

General study findings and limits: The study found that CD8+ T cells averaged more expanded clones than CD4+. With doses of 0.1 to 3.0 mg/kg, CD4+ and CD8+ blood T cells had undergone clonal expansion by week 6.

TCRdb keeps only in-frame clones here, not all; method: immunoSEQ multiplex PCR. The sample lists tens of thousands of clones, about 85% occurring once. The sequence was obtained from an adult with an advanced solid tumor such as melanoma, head and neck, liver or kidney cancer. The sample in question was CD4+ or CD8+ T cells sorted from blood, obtained in a trial of the OX40 agonist ivuxolimab.

The CDR3 DNA reads TGTGCCAGCAGCTCAGGACTAGCGGGCATATCCTACAATGAGCAGTTCTTC. Translated, it gives CASSSGLAGISYNEQFF. The chain couples TRBV5-4 to TRBJ2-1; 11 nucleotides match TRBD2. The CDR3 is made up of 17 amino acids. The germline gives CDR1 SGHNT, CDR2 YYREEE (reference sequence). The junction had 6 bases not matched to a gene; V was cut back by 3 bases and J by 1 base.